One sample yielded the 3 T cell receptor beta chains listed below, sequenced in a study of blood T cell repertoires in COVID-19. The table came from immunoSEQ multiplex PCR; TCRdb's copy has only in-frame clones and leaves some out. The sample holds roughly 200,000 clones; 70% to 90% are singletons and the top ten take 20% to 25%. The sequenced material came from PBMCs or T cells enriched from blood (not recorded which). The receptors derive from a woman in her thirties or forties in a cohort exposed to, infected with or recovered from COVID-19 (not recorded which).

As DNA, the CDR3 is TGTGCCACCAGTGCTAAGACAGGGGCTACAGACTCTGGAAACACCATATATTTT. Its translation is CATSAKTGATDSGNTIYF. The rearrangement uses TRBV24-1 and TRBJ1-3, with 8 bases lining up with TRBD1. The V gene's germline CDR1 is KGHDR and CDR2 SFDVKD. The V and J ends lost 5 bases and 0 bases, in that order; junction bases with no gene match: 11. The CDR3 consists of 18 residues.

This clone appeared once. The chain is built from TRBV12-3 or TRBV12-4 and TRBJ2-2, with D perhaps matching TRBD1 (5 bases). The CDR3 loop spans 13 amino acids. V lost 6 bases to trimming and J lost 6 bases, with 11 bases between them. In DNA, the CDR3 is TGTGCCAGCAGCTCCGGACACGCCGGGGAGCTGTTTTTT. This encodes CASSSGHAGELFF.

This chain links TRBV13 with TRBJ1-4; D ambiguous. The CDR3 runs 15 residues. CDR1 and CDR2 from the germline V gene are PRHDT and FYEKMQ (reference sequence). V lost 5 bases and J 7 bases, leaving 17 bases between the germline ends. The CDR3 loop is CASSKHGIPSEKLFF. The DNA for the CDR3 is TGTGCCAGCAGCAAACACGGGATCCCGTCTGAAAAACTGTTTTTT.